A selection of T cell receptor beta chains follows, all from one sample in a study of CD4 T cells in relation to SARS-CoV-2 and coronaviruses. Profiled with immunoSEQ multiplex PCR; TCRdb holds only in-frame clones, not every one. The repertoire holds around 15,000 clones, around 77% seen once, with around 9.1% in the top ten. Their antigens remain unidentified. Sequenced input: CD4+ T cells from PBMCs, cultured in vitro. These receptor sequences come from a human donor in good health. Both conserved end residues are part of each CDR3. D genes are given only for firm matches. Expanded clones get a size class; other rows say once, few or many, or leave the size out.

J gene,V gene,D gene,clone size,CDR3 protein,CDR3 DNA
TRBJ1-3,TRBV9,-,few,CASSVGQGSGNTIYF,TGTGCCAGCAGCGTAGGGCAGGGCTCTGGAAACACCATATATTTT
TRBJ1-1,TRBV12-3/TRBV12-4,-,once,CASSTPTNTEAFF,TGTGCCAGCAGTACCCCCACCAACACTGAAGCTTTCTTT
TRBJ2-7,TRBV28,TRBD1,-,CASILGQGAYEQYF,TGTGCCAGCATTCTGGGACAGGGGGCTTACGAGCAGTACTTC
TRBJ1-1,TRBV6-1,-,-,CASSEFQGQNTEAFF,TGTGCCAGCAGTGAATTTCAAGGACAAAACACTGAAGCTTTCTTT
TRBJ1-5,TRBV24-1,-,-,CATSPGADDYQPQHF,TGTGCCACCAGCCCCGGGGCCGACGATTATCAGCCCCAGCATTTT
TRBJ1-5,TRBV25-1,TRBD1,-,CASSEPGGPQHF,TGTGCCAGCAGTGAACCAGGGGGGCCCCAGCATTTT
TRBJ2-5,TRBV4-2,TRBD1,-,CASSQGDRFGEETQYF,TGTGCCAGCAGCCAAGGGGACAGGTTTGGGGAGGAGACCCAGTACTTC
TRBJ2-7,TRBV6-5,-,-,CALRSAGINYEQYF,TGTGCCCTCAGATCGGCGGGTATAAACTACGAGCAGTACTTC
TRBJ1-1,TRBV12-3/TRBV12-4,-,-,CASSLREGTEAFF,TGTGCCAGCAGTTTGCGGGAGGGCACTGAAGCTTTCTTT
TRBJ2-1,TRBV25-1,TRBD2,-,CASSEPGTSGYNEQFF,TGTGCCAGCAGTGAACCCGGGACTAGCGGCTACAATGAGCAGTTCTTC
TRBJ1-3,TRBV3-1/TRBV3-2,TRBD1,-,CASSPRDRTGNTIYF,TGTGCCAGCAGCCCGCGGGACAGAACTGGAAACACCATATATTTT
TRBJ2-2,TRBV19,TRBD2,once,CASNRLAGVNTGELFF,TGTGCCAGTAACAGACTAGCGGGAGTAAACACCGGGGAGCTGTTTTTT
TRBJ2-7,TRBV5-1,TRBD2,-,CASSLGTSVTSSYEQYF,TGCGCCAGCAGCTTGGGAACTAGCGTAACAAGCTCCTACGAGCAGTACTTC
TRBJ2-7,TRBV5-1,TRBD1,-,CASSPRQGASYEQYF,TGCGCCAGCAGCCCGAGGCAGGGGGCCTCCTACGAGCAGTACTTC
TRBJ2-5,TRBV7-8,-,-,CASSLAAQETQYF,TGTGCCAGCAGCTTAGCGGCCCAAGAGACCCAGTACTTC
TRBJ1-1,TRBV12-3/TRBV12-4,-,few,CASSLGQNTEAFF,TGTGCCAGCAGCCTGGGACAGAACACTGAAGCTTTCTTT
TRBJ1-2,TRBV5-1,TRBD1,-,CASSIRTGEDYGYTF,TGCGCCAGCAGCATAAGGACAGGGGAAGACTATGGCTACACCTTC
TRBJ2-7,TRBV20-1,-,-,CSARLGGEQYF,TGCAGTGCTAGGTTGGGGGGCGAGCAGTACTTC
TRBJ2-2,TRBV6-5,-,-,CASSYHWGAETGELFF,TGTGCCAGCAGTTACCATTGGGGGGCAGAAACCGGGGAGCTGTTTTTT
TRBJ2-6,TRBV19,TRBD2,-,CASSIGPSTSASSGANVLTF,TGTGCCAGTAGTATAGGGCCCTCGACTAGCGCGAGCTCTGGGGCCAACGTCCTGACTTTC
TRBJ1-4,TRBV6-5,TRBD1,few,CASRETGFGEKLFF,TGTGCCAGCAGGGAGACAGGGTTTGGTGAAAAACTGTTTTTT
TRBJ1-5,TRBV18,-,-,CASSGGNQPQHF,TGTGCCAGCTCGGGTGGCAATCAGCCCCAGCATTTT
TRBJ2-3,TRBV7-2,-,-,CASSVYLSADTQYF,TGTGCCAGCAGCGTGTATTTGTCGGCAGATACGCAGTATTTT
TRBJ1-5,TRBV27,-,medium-sized,CASSLIGEGNQPQHF,TGTGCCAGCAGTTTAATTGGTGAGGGTAATCAGCCCCAGCATTTT
TRBJ2-7,TRBV7-9,TRBD1,large,CASSFLSGQGTGSSYEQYF,TGTGCCAGCAGCTTCTTATCGGGACAGGGTACGGGTTCGTCCTACGAGCAGTACTTC
TRBJ2-7,TRBV7-8,TRBD1,-,CASSIGAGTGNSYEQYF,TGTGCCAGCAGCATAGGAGCCGGGACAGGGAATTCCTACGAGCAGTACTTC
TRBJ1-6,TRBV30,-,-,CAWTSRHNSPLHF,TGTGCCTGGACCTCAAGACATAATTCACCCCTCCACTTT
TRBJ1-3,TRBV28,-,few,CASTPSDIGGNTIYF,TGTGCCAGCACCCCGTCGGATATCGGGGGAAACACCATATATTTT
TRBJ1-1,TRBV6-5,-,-,CASSRTENTEAFF,TGTGCCAGCAGCCGTACAGAGAACACTGAAGCTTTCTTT
TRBJ1-2,TRBV30,TRBD1,-,CAWSKQLGQGGGYGYTF,TGTGCCTGGAGTAAACAATTGGGACAGGGAGGAGGTTATGGCTACACCTTC